These T cell receptor beta chains were read from a single sample in a study of CD8+ T cells in alopecia areata. The repertoire was sequenced with immunoSEQ multiplex PCR; TCRdb's copy has only in-frame clones and lacks some. The table lists about 56,000 clones, roughly 96% of them singletons, with 25% to 30% in the top ten. This material consisted of CD8+ T cells sorted from blood, taken at week 0. The receptors were sampled from a human donor with alopecia areata. CDR3s include the opening cysteine and the closing phenylalanine or tryptophan. The size entry is marked missing in some rows and otherwise reads once, few, many or a size class.

j_call clone_size v_call cdr3_aa
TRBJ1-1 NA TRBV29-1 CSVATGDTEAFF
TRBJ2-1 NA TRBV4-1 CASRLRWGMGSNEQFF
TRBJ2-7 NA TRBV4-1 CASSQETDRIRDYEQYF
TRBJ1-2 NA TRBV19 CASSILRGEDGYTF
TRBJ1-2 NA TRBV29-1 CSVEDRRVDYGYTF
TRBJ2-3 NA TRBV7-8 CASGRGAPSTDTQYF
TRBJ1-5 NA TRBV4-1 CASSQDSGEEIRYSNQPQHF
TRBJ2-6 NA TRBV7-9 CASSLTTMGLSGANVLTF
TRBJ2-7 once TRBV29-1 CSVGAGGSYEQYF
TRBJ2-7 NA TRBV18 CASSREARVYEQYF
TRBJ2-7 NA TRBV4-3 CASSQGLAGEQYF
TRBJ2-5 NA TRBV2 CASSEFRMETQYF
TRBJ2-7 NA TRBV18 CASSAGQGWYEQYF
TRBJ1-1 NA TRBV2 CASSEGQPEAFF
TRBJ2-1 NA TRBV9 CASSKSGLQYNEQFF
TRBJ2-1 NA TRBV2 CASSGLYNEQFF
TRBJ2-7 NA TRBV7-2 CASSLKDRGHYEQYF
TRBJ2-5 NA TRBV29-1 CSVEEGETQYF
TRBJ2-7 NA TRBV28 CASSLRGLNEQYF
TRBJ2-2 NA TRBV5-6 CASSLGAGVGELFF
TRBJ2-7 NA TRBV6-5 CASSYGSSAYEQYF
TRBJ2-5 NA TRBV4-2 CASSQDSASGGPVYQETQYF
TRBJ2-7 NA TRBV19 CASSPRDLYEQYF
TRBJ2-2 NA TRBV4-3 CASSQPLAGGNTGELFF
TRBJ1-2 once TRBV7-9 CASSLGQNYGYTF
TRBJ1-2 once TRBV5-6 CASSERGESGRYGYTF
TRBJ2-7 NA TRBV5-6 CASSLPTVSSYEQYF
TRBJ2-2 once TRBV15 CATLRSTGELFF
TRBJ2-3 NA TRBV16 CASSQNQGRGTDTQYF
TRBJ2-1 NA TRBV11-2 CASSLDGGHNEQFF
TRBJ2-7 NA TRBV15 CATSRGTSEFYEQYF
TRBJ2-3 NA TRBV2 CASLSGGADTQYF
TRBJ2-7 NA TRBV5-6 CASSLELAGGPSYEQYF
TRBJ1-2 NA TRBV9 CASSAGGFGGTGYTF
TRBJ1-6 NA TRBV4-1 CASSQYGQGGASPLHF
TRBJ2-1 NA TRBV5-4 CASRGLAGNEQFF
TRBJ1-2 NA TRBV20-1 CSARTPYGYTF
TRBJ1-1 NA TRBV28 CASDRARNTEAFF
TRBJ1-1 NA TRBV29-1 CSVGGQRNTEAFF
TRBJ1-4 NA TRBV4-2 CASSSRDAGSNEKLFF
TRBJ2-1 NA TRBV19 CASSMTSGGAHRQFF
TRBJ2-1 NA TRBV29-1 CSVEERLYEQFF
TRBJ2-2 NA TRBV19 CASSIGLSGELFF
TRBJ1-2 NA TRBV7-9 CASSRGASINYGYTF
TRBJ2-5 NA TRBV7-3 CASSLGTASQETQYF
TRBJ2-7 NA TRBV7-6 CASSLGTEQYF
TRBJ2-3 NA TRBV4-1 CASSQDGAGAADTQYF